This T cell receptor beta chain stems from a study of T-cell memory formation after mild COVID-19. Study observations and caveats: CD4+ clones that contracted lay mainly in CM and EM; CD8+ ones lay in EMRA.

Trimming removed 4 bases at V and 9 bases at J, with 25 bases between. This CDR3 contains 17 residues. Looked up from germline, CDR1 is MGHRA and CDR2 is YSYEKL. This clonotype was observed a handful of times. Antigen: not known. With constant-segment primers, 5'RACE yielded cDNA libraries of TCR alpha and TCR beta that carried sample barcodes and UMIs. TCRdb called the 5' RACE reads again in MiXCR, with one record for every CDR3 protein. The data hold some 270,000 distinct CDR3 sequences, with about 16% observed a single time. Sequenced sample: PBMCs or a T cell subset sorted from them (not recorded which). J is TRBJ2-1 and V is TRBV4-1, with TRBD2 as a possible D gene (7 bases). The sequence was collected from an adult woman who had mild COVID-19 (a few samples of this study predate the infection). Cell type and time point are not known. The DNA for the CDR3 is TGCGCCAGCAGCCCTTCCCCCGGGGGGCCTTCCTTCGGTGAGCAGTTCTTC. Protein product: CASSPSPGGPSFGEQFF.